This T cell receptor (beta chain) emerged from a study of regulatory T cells in long-lasting Graves disease. The CDR3 is made up of 16 amino acids. The V segment lost 3 bases and the J segment 5 bases; nucleotides outside the gene matches: 11. CDR1 is SEHNR, CDR2 FQNEAQ, per germline (reference sequence). The time point here: newly diagnosed GD, antithyroid drugs for less than 3 months. After RNA was extracted from PBMCs, the TCR library was made from it. TCR beta libraries were built with iRepertoire HTBI primers and Arm-PCR of CDR3 regions. MiXCR, applied by TCRdb to the multiplex PCR reads, yields one record per CDR3 protein. The data show 500,000 or so distinct CDR3 sequences, approximately 15% seen once. In its sample, this clonotype was seen many times. What it binds is unknown. Study-wide results and limits: Rather than thyroid tissue, only peripheral blood underwent study. TRBV28, TRBJ1-2 and TRBJ2-5 emerged as the favored segments in persistent disease.

A further study also used this sample, focusing on T cells in Graves' hyperthyroidism and ophthalmopathy.

The rearrangement uses TRBV7-9 and TRBJ1-2, with TRBD1 identical over 8 bases. This clonotype was obtained from a woman aged 45-60 years with Graves disease. Source: peripheral blood mononuclear cells (PBMCs), taken at new diagnosis, from a patient treated with antithyroid drugs. The CDR3 DNA reads as TGTGCCAGCAGCTTGGGGGGACAGGACCTAACTTATGGCTACACCTTC. It specifies CASSLGGQDLTYGYTF.